This TCR beta chain was sequenced for a study of PD-1 blockade in classical Hodgkin lymphoma (dated by TCRdb to 2019 to 2021). Study-wide context: Nivolumab dosing was 3 mg/kg intravenously every 2 weeks, continuing until either disease progression or unacceptable toxicity. The study used TCR beta sequencing and CyTOF to define a peripheral blood immune signature of response to PD-1 blockade in classical Hodgkin lymphoma.

The intended sense of this specimen's time point label: cycle 2 day 1 (C2D1) of nivolumab. All trial patients had relapsed after autologous stem cell transplantation, with cohorts A, B and C differing in prior brentuximab vedotin exposure. A total of under 70 patients with relapsed/refractory classical Hodgkin lymphoma made up the trial cohort, and each patient's best overall response was complete response, partial response or progressive disease. In the multi-cohort phase II CheckMate 205 trial, trial patients received single-agent nivolumab. An independent review committee assessed best overall response by applying the 2007 International Working Group response criteria. PBMCs from the trial were collected at three points: immediately before nivolumab initiation (C1D1), and during therapy at cycle 2 day 1 and cycle 4 day 1. After peripheral blood was drawn into 8 mL Vacutainer Cell Preparation Tubes, PBMCs were isolated by centrifugation and then cryopreserved.

In the case of this clone: Its antigen has not been determined. No clone much larger than this one lies a single base away; base qualities are absent.

Genomic DNA was extracted with the Qiagen DNeasy kit from unsorted PBMCs and from negatively selected CD4+ and CD8+ fractions. Amplification of TCR beta CDR3 regions was done by immunoSEQ multiplex PCR with primers that anneal to V and J segments. A synthetic immune receptor repertoire was used to minimize amplification bias, and remaining bias was computationally removed after sequencing. On the study's bioinformatics: Custom Python scripts were used to quantify repertoire diversity as the Shannon entropy index. Unsorted, CD4+ and CD8+ repertoires were analyzed separately, except in combined analyses where CD4+ and CD8+ sequences were merged in silico. A clone counted as expanded when the clone's frequency after treatment rose at least 2-fold relative to C1D1, and clones undetected at baseline were given a pseudocount of 0.5. Singleton clones were defined as clones with 0 or 1 copy at C1D1, and non-singleton clones were defined as clones with 2 or more copies. Clones expanded in unsorted samples were assigned a CD4+, CD8+ or unknown annotation through matching of protein sequences in sorted samples from the same patient. Diversity changes from C1D1 to C4D1 were tested in paired samples using Wilcoxon tests. As stored in TCRdb, this immuneACCESS dataset retains in-frame rearrangements with V and J assigned. A fraction of the clones does not appear; measured against another copy, unresolved V genes explain less than half of the discrepancy, and the remainder lacks a known reason. Clone size and V and J calls were adopted from that table, with D and trimming inferred from the DNA. The sample records over 35,000 clones, 80% of which are singletons. 22% of the sample is held by the ten biggest clonotypes.

The investigation overall reported the following: Newly diagnosed patients were reported to have lower baseline TCR diversity than healthy donors, and relapsed/refractory patients were reported to have lower baseline TCR diversity still. The study covered only a single clinical trial cohort, and the causes of the repertoire differences, possibly disease activity or prior therapy, were still not defined. CD4+ but not CD8+ TCR diversity rose significantly by C4D1 (p=0.0027 vs p=0.16), most apparent in complete responders (p=0.02). Patients starting nivolumab less than 1 year after ASCT had lower diversity and were excluded from later analyses to avoid confounding by immune reconstitution. Trial patients with a complete response had baseline diversity similar to that of newly diagnosed patients, while partial responders and progressors had significantly lower diversity.

V is pared back by 0 bases and J by 8 bases, with 12 bases lying between the germline termini. From the cysteine through the phenylalanine, the CDR3 covers 14 amino acids. Left in the record is the CDR3 DNA by itself, 42 bases read in frame from the first base. CDR1 SGHRS and CDR2 YFSETQ were looked up in the germline V gene. The TCR originated in a human donor with classical Hodgkin lymphoma. The rearranged segments are TRBV5-1 and TRBJ2-1, with a tentative D gene TRBD1 over 7 matching bases. Sequenced material: peripheral blood mononuclear cells (PBMCs), taken before the second cycle of nivolumab. The CDR3 has the sequence CASSLVQGGHEQFF. The DNA sequence reads TGCGCCAGCAGCTTGGTTCAGGGGGGCCATGAGCAGTTCTTC.